This passage covers 9 T cell receptor beta chains from one sample sequenced in a study of T cell repertoires in ileal Crohn's disease. Assay used: immunoSEQ multiplex PCR; TCRdb lists only in-frame clones, some missing. This table holds some 17,000 clones, 85% to 90% found once. Sequences were obtained from ileal tissue. Receptor source: an adult with Crohn's disease.

This chain uses TRBV6-5 with TRBJ2-1; weak D call: TRBD2 (6 bases). V was trimmed by 5 bases and J by 2 bases, leaving 13 bases between them. Germline V lookup: CDR1 MNHEY, CDR2 SVGAGI. This CDR3 has 15 residues. As DNA, the CDR3 is TGTGCCAGCAGTCTTCAAGCGGGCACCTACAATGAGCAGTTCTTC. This codes for CASSLQAGTYNEQFF.

The chain couples TRBV28 to TRBJ2-5; 9 bases are shared with TRBD2. V gave up 7 bases and J gave up 3 bases; unmatched junction bases: 9. The length of the CDR3 is 15 residues. Germline CDR1 MDHEN, CDR2 SYDVKM. The CDR3 DNA is TGTGCCAGCACCCCGAGACTAGCGGCCGAAGAGACCCAGTACTTC. This codes for CASTPRLAAEETQYF.

The genes are TRBV5-1 and TRBJ2-7; 13 bases line up with TRBD2. CDR1 and CDR2 from the germline V gene are SGHRS and YFSETQ. Unmatched junction bases numbered 9, after V lost 3 bases and J lost 9 bases. The CDR3 has 15 amino acids. DNA of the CDR3: TGCGCCAGCAGCTACCGGACTAGCGGGAGTAATAGGCAGTACTTC. Protein: CASSYRTSGSNRQYF.

V usage is TRBV7-9 and J usage is TRBJ1-3; D remains unclear. Germline V gene data show CDR1 as SEHNR and CDR2 as FQNEAQ (reference sequence). CDR3 length equals 16 residues. V gave up 1 base and J gave up 0 bases, with 10 bases separating them. CDR3 in amino acids: CASSLVPTSSGNTIYF. CDR3 coding DNA: TGTGCCAGCAGCTTAGTTCCAACTAGCTCTGGAAACACCATATATTTT.

The count of this clone is one. This chain links TRBV6-5 with TRBJ1-5, with D possibly TRBD1 on 6 matching bases. The CDR3 is 15 residues long. V was trimmed by 5 bases and J by 5 bases, leaving 16 bases between them. Germline V gene data show CDR1 as MNHEY and CDR2 as SVGAGI. The CDR3 here is CASSPLTGPYQPQHF. In nucleotides, the CDR3 is TGTGCCAGCAGTCCTTTGACAGGACCTTATCAGCCCCAGCATTTT.

The CDR3 region has the DNA TGTGCCAGCAGTCGGGGGGAGGCCAATCAGCCCCAGCATTTT. As protein: CASSRGEANQPQHF. The J gene is TRBJ1-5, the V gene TRBV5-8, with D perhaps matching TRBD1 (5 bases). This CDR3 comprises 14 residues. Germline CDR1 SGHTS, CDR2 YDEGEE. Between the trimmed V and J ends, which lost 5 bases and 3 bases, there was a span of 12 bases.

The chain combines TRBV7-9 with TRBJ1-4; a weak D match, TRBD1 (5 bases). Germline CDR1 reads SEHNR; CDR2 reads FQNEAQ (reference sequence). This CDR3 spans 14 amino acids. V was trimmed by 9 bases and J by 4 bases, leaving 15 bases between them. CDR3 nucleotides: TGTGCCAGTAGCGCGGGGCTCGATAATGAAAAACTGTTTTTT. Translating gives CASSAGLDNEKLFF.

This chain joins TRBV4-1 and TRBJ2-7; 12 bases align to TRBD2. V was clipped by 0 bases and J by 3 bases; unmatched bases: 12. The CDR3 covers 19 residues. Germline CDR1 is MGHRA and CDR2 is YSYEKL. CDR3 nucleotides: TGCGCCAGCAGCCAAGATGTCGCAGGGACGACTAGCGGGAGCTACGAGCAGTACTTC. Amino acids: CASSQDVAGTTSGSYEQYF.

V usage is TRBV10-1 and J usage is TRBJ1-3; 8 nucleotides match TRBD1. V lost 6 bases and J lost 3; bases outside the gene matches: 10. The germline CDR1 and CDR2 sequences are WNHNN and SYGVQD (reference sequence). CDR3 length: 16 residues. The CDR3 region is CASRAGTGTRGNTIYF. The CDR3 nucleotides read TGCGCCAGCAGAGCCGGGACAGGAACCCGTGGAAACACCATATATTTT.